This passage covers 17 T cell receptor beta chains from one sample sequenced in a study of blood T cell repertoires in COVID-19 (dated by TCRdb to the early 2020s). The library relied on the immunoSEQ multiplex PCR assay. This is the immuneACCESS table as TCRdb keeps it, with only in-frame sequences that have V and J called. A part of the clones is gone; compared with another copy, unresolved V genes explain less than half, and the rest is unexplained. This sample lists roughly 100,000 clones; 70% to 90% were detected once. The leading ten clones occupy around 4.3% of the sample. Sequenced material: peripheral blood. Source of these receptors: a human donor with COVID-19, enrolled during active disease. The donor label of this sample is uncertain.

The CDR3 nucleotides are TGTGCCAGCAGCCAAGATCCTCGGCTAGCGGGGACAGAGACCCAGTACTTC. This translates into CASSQDPRLAGTETQYF. V is TRBV3-1 (or the pseudogene TRBV3-2) and J is TRBJ2-5; 9 positions agree with TRBD2. Germline CDR1 is LGHDT and CDR2 is YNNKEL (reference sequence). V lost 0 bases to trimming and J lost 4 bases; unmatched junction nucleotides: 9. The CDR3 consists of 17 residues.

This rearrangement joins TRBV9 to TRBJ2-3; 11 bases match TRBD2. J lost 2 bases, V lost 0 bases, and 8 bases had no gene match. CDR1 is SGDLS, CDR2 YYNGEE, per germline. There are 18 residues in the CDR3. The CDR3 nucleotides read TGTGCCAGCAGCGTAGTAGGTAGCGGGGGGGGTCCCACAGATACGCAGTATTTT. Translating it yields CASSVVGSGGGPTDTQYF.

The gene calls are TRBV6-1 and TRBJ1-5; D uncertain. Trimming stripped 2 bases from V and 5 bases from J, with 13 bases between. Germline CDR1 is MNHNS and CDR2 is SASEGT. This CDR3 has 15 amino acids. The CDR3: CASSELSAEYQPQHF. The DNA for the CDR3 is TGTGCCAGCAGTGAATTGTCGGCGGAGTATCAGCCCCAGCATTTT.

The rearrangement links TRBV2 to TRBJ2-2; possibly TRBD1 for D (5 bases). Trimming took 6 bases from V and 3 from J, leaving 14 bases between them. Germline loops: CDR1 SNHLY, CDR2 FYNNEI. There are 15 residues in the CDR3. The CDR3 DNA is TGTGCCAGCAGAGAATTGGCAGGGCACACCGGGGAGCTGTTTTTT. It specifies CASRELAGHTGELFF.

The chain recombines TRBV18 with TRBJ1-2; D is undetermined. The germline V and J ends were trimmed by 6 bases and 6 bases, with 23 bases remaining between them. The germline CDR1 and CDR2 sequences are KGHSH and LQKENI. The CDR3 spans 16 residues. CDR3 in amino acids: CASSTEPDAGNNGYTF. CDR3 nucleotides: TGTGCCAGCTCTACTGAACCGGACGCGGGGAACAATGGCTACACCTTC. Using reference TRBV18 and TRBJ1-2 for the parts outside the CDR3, the full variable domain is NAGVMQNPRHLVRRRGQEARLRCSPMKGHSHVYWYRQLPEEGLKFMVYLQKENIIDESGMPKERFSAEFPKEGPSILRIQQVVRGDSAAYFCASSTEPDAGNNGYTFGSGTRLTVV.

The chain links TRBV4-2 to TRBJ1-2; D might be TRBD1 (5 bases). The V and J ends lost 0 bases and 4 bases respectively, with 12 bases between them. The CDR3 is 15 residues long. The germline V gene encodes CDR1 LGHNA and CDR2 YNFKEQ. In DNA form, the CDR3 reads TGTGCCAGCAGCCAAGAACAGGCACGGGTCTATGGCTACACCTTC. Its protein product is CASSQEQARVYGYTF.

The J gene is TRBJ2-7, the V gene TRBV4-1, with D perhaps matching TRBD2 (7 bases). This CDR3 is 17 amino acids long. V lost 1 base to trimming and J lost 7 bases, with 23 bases between them. Germline V CDR1 and CDR2: MGHRA, YSYEKL. CDR3 coding DNA: TGCGCCAGCAGCCAAGGGTCGGGGGGCTTACGGAGGTCAGAGCAGTACTTC. It yields the protein CASSQGSGGLRRSEQYF.

The rearrangement joins TRBV7-3 to TRBJ1-3; no firm D call. V gave up 0 bases and J gave up 2 bases, with 2 bases separating them. This CDR3 is 13 amino acids long. Per the germline V gene, CDR1 is SGHTA and CDR2 is FQGTGA. The DNA of the CDR3 is TGTGCCAGCAGCTTAACCACTGGAAACACCATATATTTT. It is translated as CASSLTTGNTIYF. Based on the CDR3 plus reference TRBV7-3 and TRBJ1-3, the full variable domain is GAGVSQTPSNKVTEKGKYVELRCDPISGHTALYWYRQSLGQGPEFLIYFQGTGAADDSGLPNDRFFAVRPEGSVSTLKIQRTERGDSAVYLCASSLTTGNTIYFGEGSWLTVV.

This rearrangement joins TRBV11-2 to TRBJ2-6; D remains ambiguous. There are 15 residues in the CDR3. Germline lookup yields CDR1 SGHAT and CDR2 FQNNGV. Trimming left V 0 bases short and J 0 bases short, with 3 bases between. CDR3 sequence reads: CASSLDNSGANVLTF. CDR3 in DNA: TGTGCCAGCAGCTTAGATAACTCTGGGGCCAACGTCCTGACTTTC.

This chain uses TRBV19 with TRBJ2-5; TRBD1 matches at 8 bases. The CDR3 is made up of 14 amino acids. V dropped 1 base and J dropped 5; count of bases not matched to a gene: 3. Germline values: CDR1 LNHDA, CDR2 SQIVND (reference sequence). Written as DNA, the CDR3 is TGTGCCAGTAGTATAGCAGGGGGCCAGGAGACCCAGTACTTC. It is translated as CASSIAGGQETQYF.

This rearrangement joins TRBV19 to TRBJ1-1, with 7 bases identical to TRBD1. This CDR3 is built from 15 residues. Germline V CDR1 and CDR2: LNHDA, SQIVND (reference sequence). V trimming: 3 bases; J trimming: 4 bases; junction bases outside the gene matches: 8. The CDR3 reads CASSILGDSTTEAFF. DNA for the CDR3: TGTGCCAGTAGTATTTTGGGGGACAGTACCACTGAAGCTTTCTTT.

This rearrangement joins TRBV10-3 to TRBJ2-7; D perhaps matches TRBD1 (6 bases). The CDR3 is made up of 14 amino acids. Per the germline V gene, CDR1 is ENHRY and CDR2 is SYGVKD. V was cut by 6 bases and J by 7 bases, with 19 bases left in between. CDR3 sequence: CAIRATGLSGEQYF. The CDR3 nucleotides read TGTGCCATCAGAGCGACAGGACTCTCAGGAGAGCAGTACTTC.

The gene calls are TRBV7-3 and TRBJ2-1; 11 bases are a match to TRBD2. Trimming removed 6 bases from V and 0 bases from J; junction bases left unmatched: 13. The CDR3 length is 19 residues. Germline assignment: CDR1 SGHTA and CDR2 FQGTGA. CDR3 coding DNA: TGTGCCAGCAGGGGCGGGACTAGCGGTGACTCGAGCTCCTACAATGAGCAGTTCTTC. Translated, it gives CASRGGTSGDSSSYNEQFF.

The CDR3 loop is CASNSGQSIIGELFF. The CDR3 DNA reads TGTGCCAGCAATTCGGGACAGAGTATCATCGGGGAGCTGTTTTTT. The V and J genes are TRBV6-5 and TRBJ2-2, with 7 bases that match TRBD1. Trimming removed 7 bases from V and 7 bases from J; junction bases left unmatched: 12. This CDR3 is built from 15 residues. Germline CDR1 MNHEY, CDR2 SVGAGI.

The chain links TRBV10-1 to TRBJ2-5, with 10 nucleotides matching TRBD2. Germline V gene data show CDR1 as WNHNN and CDR2 as SYGVQD (reference sequence). This CDR3 spans 14 amino acids. With V trimmed by 4 bases and J by 5 bases, 4 bases remained unmatched. CDR3 amino acids: CASSAASGGETQYF. CDR3 nucleotides: TGCGCCAGCAGTGCGGCTAGCGGGGGTGAGACCCAGTACTTC.

This chain joins TRBV7-6 and TRBJ2-1; 7 positions agree with TRBD2. V dropped 1 base and J dropped 0; count of bases not matched to a gene: 6. This CDR3 region has 17 residues. Germline V gene data show CDR1 as SGHVS and CDR2 as FNYEAQ. The CDR3, as DNA: TGTGCCAGCAGCTTAGAGCCTAGCGGACGCTCCTACAATGAGCAGTTCTTC. Protein product: CASSLEPSGRSYNEQFF. Variable domain in full (rest from reference TRBV7-6 and TRBJ2-1): GAGVSQSPRYKVTKRGQDVALRCDPISGHVSLYWYRQALGQGPEFLTYFNYEAQQDKSGLPNDRFSAERPEGSISTLTIQRTEQRDSAMYRCASSLEPSGRSYNEQFFGPGTRLTVL.

V usage is TRBV3-1 (or the pseudogene TRBV3-2) and J usage is TRBJ1-2, with D possibly being TRBD1 (5 bases). The V gene lost 0 bases and the J gene lost 3 bases, with 11 bases spanning the gap. CDR1 and CDR2 from the germline V gene are LGHDT and YNNKEL (reference sequence). This CDR3 comprises 15 residues. The CDR3 bases are TGTGCCAGCAGCCAAGATGGGGCGGCCTACTATGGCTACACCTTC. This codes for CASSQDGAAYYGYTF.